The next 15 T cell receptor beta chains were all read from a single sample in a study of OX40 agonist ivuxolimab in advanced cancers. Clones were sequenced by immunoSEQ multiplex PCR, and TCRdb holds only the in-frame ones, with some missing. This sample has about 80,000 clones, with about 83% found just once. The sample here was CD4+ or CD8+ T cells sorted from blood, taken in a trial of the OX40 agonist ivuxolimab. These TCRs come from an adult with an advanced solid tumor such as melanoma, head and neck, liver or kidney cancer.

This chain uses TRBV4-3 with TRBJ1-2; a possible D gene is TRBD1 (5 bases). This CDR3 is built from 15 residues. Between the trimmed V and J ends, which lost 1 base and 4 bases, there was a span of 13 bases. Germline V gene data show CDR1 as LGHNA and CDR2 as YSLEER. The CDR3 sequence: CASSQVVGQGYGYTF. Here the CDR3 DNA reads TGCGCCAGCAGCCAAGTGGTAGGGCAGGGCTATGGCTACACCTTC.

The chain joins TRBV7-9 to TRBJ2-1, with 9 positions matching TRBD2. The length of the CDR3 is 16 residues. Germline V lookup: CDR1 SEHNR, CDR2 FQNEAQ (reference sequence). V gave up 5 bases and J gave up 5 bases; unmatched junction bases: 10. This CDR3 reads CASSPGGGVKNNEQFF. The CDR3 region has the DNA TGTGCCAGCAGCCCTGGCGGGGGGGTCAAGAACAATGAGCAGTTCTTC.

This chain uses TRBV6-1 with TRBJ2-5; 8 nucleotides match TRBD2. Losses at the gene ends were 6 bases for V and 3 bases for J; bases not matched to a gene: 3. The CDR3 is made up of 13 amino acids. Germline V gene lookup returns CDR1 MNHNS and CDR2 SASEGT. This CDR3 is CASRPGGEETQYF. DNA of the CDR3: TGTGCCAGCAGACCCGGGGGGGAAGAGACCCAGTACTTC.

The chain employs TRBV6-6 and TRBJ1-1; perhaps TRBD1 as D (5 bases). V lost 5 bases and J lost 8, with 18 bases in between. This CDR3 is 14 amino acids long. CDR1 is MNHNY, CDR2 SVGAGI, per germline (reference sequence). CDR3 DNA sequence: TGTGCCAGCAGTAGGCCCGGGGAGGGGCGGGAAGCTTTCTTT. Its translation is CASSRPGEGREAFF.

This rearrangement joins TRBV6-4 to TRBJ2-3; D call uncertain. Trimming took 2 bases from V and 4 from J, leaving 10 bases between them. In germline, CDR1 is MRHNA, CDR2 SNTAGT. This CDR3 region has 14 residues. The CDR3 DNA sequence: TGTGCCAGCAGTGACAACCCCCAGTCAGATACGCAGTATTTT. It yields the protein CASSDNPQSDTQYF.

The genes are TRBV30 and TRBJ2-3, with 12 positions matching TRBD2. Germline CDR1 GTSNPN, CDR2 SVGIG (reference sequence). V shed 4 bases and J 5 bases; nucleotides not matched to a gene: 10. The CDR3 is made up of 16 amino acids. CDR3 sequence (DNA): TGTGCCTGGACCCCTCGACTAGCGGGAGTGGGAGATACGCAGTATTTT. Its translation is CAWTPRLAGVGDTQYF. Full variable domain (outside the CDR3, taken from reference TRBV30 and TRBJ2-3): SQTIHQWPATLVQPVGSPLSLECTVEGTSNPNLYWYRQAAGRGLQLLFYSVGIGQISSEVPQNLSASRPQDRQFILSSKKLLLSDSGFYLCAWTPRLAGVGDTQYFGPGTRLTVL.

The chain links TRBV4-3 to TRBJ1-6, with unresolved D. The CDR3 has 15 amino acids. Germline CDR1 reads LGHNA; CDR2 reads YSLEER. Trimming left V 0 bases short and J 6 bases short, with 9 bases between. The chain's CDR3 is CASSQEPGVNSPLHF. The CDR3 DNA follows: TGCGCCAGCAGCCAAGAGCCCGGAGTTAATTCACCCCTCCACTTT.

The chain employs TRBV5-1 and TRBJ1-5; no firm D call. The CDR3 is made up of 15 amino acids. CDR1 and CDR2 from the germline V gene are SGHRS and YFSETQ. Trimming took 0 bases from V and 2 from J, leaving 9 bases between them. The CDR3 loop reads CASSLEAGGNQPQHF. In DNA form, the CDR3 reads TGCGCCAGCAGCTTGGAGGCAGGCGGCAATCAGCCCCAGCATTTT.

This CDR3 reads CASSSTGVGGYGYTF. CDR3 nucleotide sequence: TGTGCCAGCAGCAGTACAGGAGTTGGGGGCTATGGCTACACCTTC. The rearrangement joins TRBV4-2 to TRBJ1-2; D may be TRBD1 (5 bases). This CDR3 spans 15 amino acids. Trimming shortened V by 5 bases and J by 4 bases, and 17 bases separated the two germline ends. Looked up from germline, CDR1 is LGHNA and CDR2 is YNFKEQ.

This clone was counted a single time. This sequence joins TRBV6-5 and TRBJ1-2; tentatively, D is TRBD1 (6 bases). There are 14 residues in the CDR3. The germline V and J ends were trimmed by 8 bases and 2 bases, with 15 bases remaining between them. Germline CDR1 reads MNHEY; CDR2 reads SVGAGI. The CDR3 nucleotides read TGTGCCAGCGGGGTGGGGGCTTCGAACTATGGCTACACCTTC. Its translation: CASGVGASNYGYTF.

The V and J genes are TRBV18 and TRBJ2-7, with 8 bases matching TRBD1. The V and J ends lost 2 bases and 3 bases, in that order; junction bases with no gene match: 3. The CDR3 spans 14 residues. The V gene's germline CDR1 is KGHSH and CDR2 LQKENI. This CDR3 reads CASSPFGTGYEQYF. The CDR3 DNA follows: TGTGCCAGCTCACCATTTGGGACAGGCTACGAGCAGTACTTC. Complete variable domain (other parts from reference TRBV18 and TRBJ2-7): NAGVMQNPRHLVRRRGQEARLRCSPMKGHSHVYWYRQLPEEGLKFMVYLQKENIIDESGMPKERFSAEFPKEGPSILRIQQVVRGDSAAYFCASSPFGTGYEQYFGPGTRLTVT.

This clone was observed once. The chain has TRBV6-5 and TRBJ2-1; 14 bases map to TRBD2. With V trimmed by 0 bases and J by 10 bases, 5 bases remained unmatched. The germline CDR1 and CDR2 sequences are MNHEY and SVGAGI. This CDR3 contains 16 residues. CDR3 nucleotides: TGTGCCAGCAGTTACTCGGGACTAGCGGGAGTTGACGAGCAGTTCTTC. Translated, it gives CASSYSGLAGVDEQFF.

The V call is TRBV10-2, the J call TRBJ2-7; D tentatively fits TRBD1 or TRBD2 (5 bases each). CDR1 WSHSY and CDR2 SAAADI come from the germline V gene. The ends were cut back, 6 bases at V and 2 bases at J, with 14 bases in the middle. CDR3 length: 14 amino acids. As DNA, the CDR3 is TGCGCCAGCAGGAGGGACCGCGGAGCCTACGAGCAGTACTTC. Its translation: CASRRDRGAYEQYF.

This clone was picked up a small number of times. The J gene is TRBJ1-5, the V gene TRBV6-6, with 9 bases that match TRBD1. The CDR3 has 13 residues. Germline V gene sequence: CDR1 MNHNY, CDR2 SVGAGI (reference sequence). V shed 7 bases, J shed 7 bases, and the junction held 5 bases outside the gene matches. The CDR3 coding sequence is TGTGCCAGCAACGGACAGGGGAGGCAGCCCCAGCATTTT. Its protein product is CASNGQGRQPQHF.

This sequence joins TRBV12-5 and TRBJ2-5, with 7 positions matching TRBD1. This CDR3 is 15 amino acids long. Trimming took 2 bases from V and 2 from J; bases not matched to a gene: 5. CDR1 is LGHNT, CDR2 FRNRAP, per germline. CDR3 amino acids: CASGLSTGVQETQYF. The CDR3 nucleotides are TGTGCTAGTGGTTTGTCAACAGGGGTACAAGAGACCCAGTACTTC.